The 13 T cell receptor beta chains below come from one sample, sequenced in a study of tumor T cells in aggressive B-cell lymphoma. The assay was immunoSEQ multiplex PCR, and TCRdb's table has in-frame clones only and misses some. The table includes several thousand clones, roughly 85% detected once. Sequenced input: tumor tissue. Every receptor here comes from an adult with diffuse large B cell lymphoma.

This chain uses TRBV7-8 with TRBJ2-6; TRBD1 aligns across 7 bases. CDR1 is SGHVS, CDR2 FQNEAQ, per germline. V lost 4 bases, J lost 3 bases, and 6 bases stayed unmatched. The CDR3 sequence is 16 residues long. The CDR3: CASSYRQGNGANVLTF. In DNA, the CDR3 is TGTGCCAGCAGCTATCGACAGGGAAATGGGGCCAACGTCCTGACTTTC.

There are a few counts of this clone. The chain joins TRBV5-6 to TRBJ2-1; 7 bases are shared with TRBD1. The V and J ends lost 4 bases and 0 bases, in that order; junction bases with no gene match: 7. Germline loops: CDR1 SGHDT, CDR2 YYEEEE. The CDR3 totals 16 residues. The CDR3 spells CASSLPGQLSYNEQFF. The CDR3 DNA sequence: TGTGCCAGCAGCCTGCCGGGACAGCTCTCCTACAATGAGCAGTTCTTC.

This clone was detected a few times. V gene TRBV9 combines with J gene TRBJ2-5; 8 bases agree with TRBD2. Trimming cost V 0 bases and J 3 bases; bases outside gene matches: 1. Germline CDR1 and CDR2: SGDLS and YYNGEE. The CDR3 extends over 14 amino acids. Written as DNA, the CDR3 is TGTGCCAGCAGCGTAGACGGGGGGGAAGAGACCCAGTACTTC. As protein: CASSVDGGEETQYF.

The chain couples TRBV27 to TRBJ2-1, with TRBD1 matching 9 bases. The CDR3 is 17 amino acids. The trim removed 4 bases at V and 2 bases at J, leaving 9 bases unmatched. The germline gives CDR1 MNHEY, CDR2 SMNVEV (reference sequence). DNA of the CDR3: TGTGCCAGCAGTTCTTTCCGGACAGGGGAGGCCTACAATGAGCAGTTCTTC. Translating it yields CASSSFRTGEAYNEQFF.

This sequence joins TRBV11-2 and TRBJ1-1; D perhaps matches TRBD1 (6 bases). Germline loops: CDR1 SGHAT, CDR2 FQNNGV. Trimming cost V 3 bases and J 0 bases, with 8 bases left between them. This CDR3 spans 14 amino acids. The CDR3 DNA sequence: TGTGCCAGCAGCTTCTCAGGGGTGAACACTGAAGCTTTCTTT. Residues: CASSFSGVNTEAFF.

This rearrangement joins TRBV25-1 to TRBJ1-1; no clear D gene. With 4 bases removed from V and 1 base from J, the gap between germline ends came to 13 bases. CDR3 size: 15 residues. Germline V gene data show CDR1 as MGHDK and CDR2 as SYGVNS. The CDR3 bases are TGTGCCAGCAGTGTACTAGGTGGGAAGAACACTGAAGCTTTCTTT. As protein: CASSVLGGKNTEAFF.

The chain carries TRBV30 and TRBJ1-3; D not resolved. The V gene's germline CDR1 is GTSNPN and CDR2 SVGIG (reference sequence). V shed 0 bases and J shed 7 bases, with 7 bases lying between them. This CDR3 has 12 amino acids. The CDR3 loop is CAWSVRGNTIYF. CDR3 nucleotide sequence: TGTGCCTGGAGTGTACGCGGGAACACCATATATTTT. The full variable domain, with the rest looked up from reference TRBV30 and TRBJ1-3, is SQTIHQWPATLVQPVGSPLSLECTVEGTSNPNLYWYRQAAGRGLQLLFYSVGIGQISSEVPQNLSASRPQDRQFILSSKKLLLSDSGFYLCAWSVRGNTIYFGEGSWLTVV.

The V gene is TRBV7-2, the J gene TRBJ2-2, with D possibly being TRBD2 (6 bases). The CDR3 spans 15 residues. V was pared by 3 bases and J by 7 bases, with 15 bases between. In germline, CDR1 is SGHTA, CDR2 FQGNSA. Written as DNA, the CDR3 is TGTGCCAGCAGCTTTGGACGGTCGCGGGGCGGGGAGCTGTTTTTT. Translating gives CASSFGRSRGGELFF.

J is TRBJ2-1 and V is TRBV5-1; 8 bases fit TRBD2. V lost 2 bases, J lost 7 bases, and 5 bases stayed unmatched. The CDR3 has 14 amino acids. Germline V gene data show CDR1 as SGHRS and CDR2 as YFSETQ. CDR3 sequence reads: CASSLPGGWNEQFF. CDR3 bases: TGCGCCAGCAGCTTACCGGGGGGGTGGAATGAGCAGTTCTTC.

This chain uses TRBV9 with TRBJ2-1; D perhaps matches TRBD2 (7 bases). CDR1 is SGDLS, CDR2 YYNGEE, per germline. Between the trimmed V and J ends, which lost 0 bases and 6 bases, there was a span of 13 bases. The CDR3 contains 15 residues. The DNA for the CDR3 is TGTGCCAGCAGCGTAGAGGTGGGGGGGCCCAATGAGCAGTTCTTC. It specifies CASSVEVGGPNEQFF.

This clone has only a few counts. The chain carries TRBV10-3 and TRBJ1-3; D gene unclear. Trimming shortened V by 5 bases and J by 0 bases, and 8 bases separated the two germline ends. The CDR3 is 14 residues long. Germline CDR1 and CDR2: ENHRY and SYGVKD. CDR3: CAISQSLSGNTIYF. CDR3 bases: TGTGCCATCAGTCAAAGCCTCTCTGGAAACACCATATATTTT.

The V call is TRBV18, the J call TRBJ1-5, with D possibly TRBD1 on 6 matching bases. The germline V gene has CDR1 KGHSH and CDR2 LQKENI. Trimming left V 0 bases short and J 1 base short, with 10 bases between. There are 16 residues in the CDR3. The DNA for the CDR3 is TGTGCCAGCTCACCACCAGGGGGGGCCAGCAATCAGCCCCAGCATTTT. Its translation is CASSPPGGASNQPQHF.

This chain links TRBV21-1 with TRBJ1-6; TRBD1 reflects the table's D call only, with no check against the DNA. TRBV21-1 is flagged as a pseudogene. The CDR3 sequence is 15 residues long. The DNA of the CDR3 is TGTGCCAGCAGGCTAAAAGGGCCAGGGGTGTCACCCCTCCACTTT. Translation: CASRLKGPGVSPLHF.